Listed below are T cell receptor beta chains from one sample, sequenced in a study of blood T cell repertoires in COVID-19. Only in-frame clones appear in the TCRdb table, and some are missing; sequencing was by immunoSEQ multiplex PCR. The profile shows fewer than 110,000 clones, less than 90% of them singletons. Sequenced sample: peripheral blood. Every receptor here comes from a human donor in a cohort sampled during active COVID-19. Each CDR3 is given with its conserved first and last residue. Fields, in order: D gene, CDR3 length, J gene, clone size, V gene, CDR3 DNA, CDR3 protein. A D gene is named only where the DNA matches it firmly. Expanded clones get a size class; other rows say once, few or many, or leave the size out.

TRBD2 | 16 | TRBJ2-3 | . | TRBV29-1 | TGCAGCGTGGACGGGGGGGACCCCGGGGCCACAGATACGCAGTATTTT | CSVDGGDPGATDTQYF
TRBD2 | 16 | TRBJ2-3 | . | TRBV28 | TGTACCAGCAGTGCGGCTAGCGGGCCCAAAGGGGATACGCAGTATTTT | CTSSAASGPKGDTQYF
TRBD2 | 16 | TRBJ2-1 | . | TRBV5-3 | TGTGCCAGAAAAAAAGGACTAGCGGACTCCTACAATGAGCAGTTCTTC | CARKKGLADSYNEQFF
. | 15 | TRBJ2-3 | once | TRBV4-1 | TGCGCCAGCAGCCAGTCCGGGACACACACAGATACGCAGTATTTT | CASSQSGTHTDTQYF
. | 13 | TRBJ2-7 | . | TRBV12-3/TRBV12-4 | TGTGCCAGCAGTTCCCCCCCAAACTACGAGCAGTACTTC | CASSSPPNYEQYF
. | 14 | TRBJ2-5 | . | TRBV2 | TGTGCCAGCAGTGCCGGCAGGCTCCAAGAGACCCAGTACTTC | CASSAGRLQETQYF
. | 13 | TRBJ2-2 | . | TRBV6-5 | TGTGCCAGCAGCGAGGGGAACACCGGGGAGCTGTTTTTT | CASSEGNTGELFF
. | 14 | TRBJ1-5 | once | TRBV6-6 | TGTGCCAGCAGATACTCGACAGGCAATCAGCCCCAGCATTTT | CASRYSTGNQPQHF
. | 15 | TRBJ2-7 | once | TRBV11-2 | TGTGCCAGCAGCCACGGGAGTTTTGAAGGTTACGAGCAGTACTTC | CASSHGSFEGYEQYF
TRBD2 | 15 | TRBJ2-7 | . | TRBV5-1 | TGCGCCAGCAGCTTGGATGTGGGAGGGCCTGACGAGCAGTACTTC | CASSLDVGGPDEQYF
. | 15 | TRBJ2-5 | once | TRBV6-5 | TGTGCCAGCAGTACCCGGGACACCGAGGGGGAGACCCAGTACTTC | CASSTRDTEGETQYF
TRBD1 | 15 | TRBJ1-2 | . | TRBV6-5 | TGTGCCAGCAGACCCGACAGGGGGCTCTGGTATGGCTACACCTTC | CASRPDRGLWYGYTF
TRBD2 | 18 | TRBJ2-1 | . | TRBV19 | TGTGCCAGTAGTATCTCACTAGCGGGGGGAAGCTCCTACAATGAGCAGTTCTTC | CASSISLAGGSSYNEQFF
. | 15 | TRBJ2-2 | . | TRBV7-2 | TGTGCCAGCAGCTGGATGACAGCTAACACCGGGGAGCTGTTTTTT | CASSWMTANTGELFF
. | 13 | TRBJ1-4 | . | TRBV12-3/TRBV12-4 | TGTGCCAGCAGTTTAGGGGTTGCAGGAACGGTGTTTTTT | CASSLGVAGTVFF
. | 10 | TRBJ2-1 | . | TRBV20-1 | TGCAGTGCCCTAAACAATGAGCAGTTCTTC | CSALNNEQFF
TRBD2 | 18 | TRBJ2-4 | . | TRBV28 | TGTGCCAGCAGTTTACCCGGTTATCGCGGGGGGACCGGGGACATTCAGTACTTC | CASSLPGYRGGTGDIQYF
. | 13 | TRBJ2-3 | . | TRBV6-6 | TGTGCCAGCAGGGGTAGCGGCACAGATACGCAGTATTTT | CASRGSGTDTQYF
TRBD2 | 17 | TRBJ2-2 | . | TRBV28 | TGTGCCAGCAGTTTATTCGTCAGCGGGAGTGGGGCCGGGGAGCTGTTTTTT | CASSLFVSGSGAGELFF
TRBD1 | 17 | TRBJ1-1 | . | TRBV6-1 | TGTGCCAGCAGTGGGCCGGACAGGGGGCTAATGAACACTGAAGCTTTCTTT | CASSGPDRGLMNTEAFF
. | 14 | TRBJ2-7 | . | TRBV6-5 | TGTGCCAGCGGCAAGGGACAAGGGGCCTACGAGCAGTACTTC | CASGKGQGAYEQYF
. | 12 | TRBJ2-7 | . | TRBV18 | TGTGCCAGCTCACCCAGTTACTACGAGCAGTACTTC | CASSPSYYEQYF
TRBD1 | 15 | TRBJ1-5 | few | TRBV10-3 | TGTGCCATCAGTGAGGACAGGGAAATCAATCAGCCCCAGCATTTT | CAISEDREINQPQHF
. | 16 | TRBJ1-2 | . | TRBV28 | TGTGCCAGCAGTTCCCCAGGGGAAGGGGCTAACTATGGCTACACCTTC | CASSSPGEGANYGYTF
TRBD2 | 16 | TRBJ2-7 | . | TRBV5-1 | TGCGCCAGCAGCTTGACGGGGACTAGCGGTTCCTACGAGCAGTACTTC | CASSLTGTSGSYEQYF
. | 12 | TRBJ2-3 | . | TRBV2 | TGTGCCAACAGTCAGGACTCAGATACGCAGTATTTT | CANSQDSDTQYF
TRBD1 | 14 | TRBJ2-1 | . | TRBV30 | TGTGCCTGGAGGAGGAGCGTCCGGACAGGCGGGCAGTTCTTC | CAWRRSVRTGGQFF